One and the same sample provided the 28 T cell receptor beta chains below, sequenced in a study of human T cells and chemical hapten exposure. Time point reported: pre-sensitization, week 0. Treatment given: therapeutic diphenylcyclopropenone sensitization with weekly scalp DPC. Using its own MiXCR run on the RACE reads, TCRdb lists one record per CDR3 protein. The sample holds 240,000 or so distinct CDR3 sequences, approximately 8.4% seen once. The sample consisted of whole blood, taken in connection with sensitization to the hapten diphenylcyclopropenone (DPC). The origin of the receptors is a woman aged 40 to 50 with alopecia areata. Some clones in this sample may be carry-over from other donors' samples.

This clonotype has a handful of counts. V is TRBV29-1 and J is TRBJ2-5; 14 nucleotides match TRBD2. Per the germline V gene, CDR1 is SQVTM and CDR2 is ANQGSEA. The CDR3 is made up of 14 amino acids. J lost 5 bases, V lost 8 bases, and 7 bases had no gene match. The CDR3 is CSLGLAGGYETQYF. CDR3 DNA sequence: TGCAGCCTAGGACTAGCGGGAGGATATGAGACCCAGTACTTC.

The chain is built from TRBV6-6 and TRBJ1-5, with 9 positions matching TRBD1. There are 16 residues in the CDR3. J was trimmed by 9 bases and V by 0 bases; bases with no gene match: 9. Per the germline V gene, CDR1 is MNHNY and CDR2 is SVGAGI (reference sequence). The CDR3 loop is CASSYSWDREIRPQHF. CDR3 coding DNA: TGTGCCAGCAGTTACTCCTGGGACAGGGAGATTCGGCCCCAGCATTTT.

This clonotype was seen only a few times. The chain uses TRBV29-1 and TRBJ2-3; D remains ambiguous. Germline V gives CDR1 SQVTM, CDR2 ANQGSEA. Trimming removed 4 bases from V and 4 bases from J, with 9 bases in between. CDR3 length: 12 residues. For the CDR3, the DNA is TGCAGCGTTGTTGGGGTCGCAGATACGCAGTATTTT. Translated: CSVVGVADTQYF.

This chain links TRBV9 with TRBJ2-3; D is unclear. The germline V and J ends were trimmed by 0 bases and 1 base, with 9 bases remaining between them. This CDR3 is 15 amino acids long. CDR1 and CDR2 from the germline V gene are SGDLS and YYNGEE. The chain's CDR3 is CASSVEGTRTDTQYF. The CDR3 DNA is TGTGCCAGCAGCGTAGAAGGCACCCGCACAGATACGCAGTATTTT.

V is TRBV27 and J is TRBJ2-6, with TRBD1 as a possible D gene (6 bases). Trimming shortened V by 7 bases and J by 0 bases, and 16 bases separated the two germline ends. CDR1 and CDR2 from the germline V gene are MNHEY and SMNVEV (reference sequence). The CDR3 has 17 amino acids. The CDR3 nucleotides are TGTGCCAGCACCCCCTATGGGACAATCTCTGGGGCCAACGTCCTGACTTTC. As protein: CASTPYGTISGANVLTF.

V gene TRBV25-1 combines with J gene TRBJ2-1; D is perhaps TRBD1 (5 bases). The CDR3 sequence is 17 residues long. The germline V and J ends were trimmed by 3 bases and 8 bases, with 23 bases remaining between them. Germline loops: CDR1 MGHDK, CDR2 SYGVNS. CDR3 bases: TGTGCCAGCAGTGATCGTTCTTGGACAAGTCTCTTGGATGAGCAGTTCTTC. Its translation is CASSDRSWTSLLDEQFF. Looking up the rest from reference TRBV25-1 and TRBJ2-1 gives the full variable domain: EADIYQTPRYLVIGTGKKITLECSQTMGHDKMYWYQQDPGMELHLIHYSYGVNSTEKGDLSSESTVSRIRTEHFPLTLESARPSHTSQYLCASSDRSWTSLLDEQFFGPGTRLTVL.

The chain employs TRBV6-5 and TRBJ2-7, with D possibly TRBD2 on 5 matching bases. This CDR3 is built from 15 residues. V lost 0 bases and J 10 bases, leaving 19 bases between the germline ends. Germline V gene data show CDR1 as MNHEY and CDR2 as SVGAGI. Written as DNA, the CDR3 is TGTGCCAGCAGTTACTCGATTGAGAGGGTGGGGAGTCAGTACTTC. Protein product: CASSYSIERVGSQYF.

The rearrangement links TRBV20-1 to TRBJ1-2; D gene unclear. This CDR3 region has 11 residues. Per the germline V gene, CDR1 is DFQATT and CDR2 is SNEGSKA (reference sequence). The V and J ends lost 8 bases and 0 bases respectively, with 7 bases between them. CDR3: CSQESNYGYTF. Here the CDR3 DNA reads TGCAGTCAGGAGTCTAACTATGGCTACACCTTC.

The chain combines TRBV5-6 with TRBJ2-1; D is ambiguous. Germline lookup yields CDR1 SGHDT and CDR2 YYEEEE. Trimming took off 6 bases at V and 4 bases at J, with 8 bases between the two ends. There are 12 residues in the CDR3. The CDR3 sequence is CASTWSYNEQFF. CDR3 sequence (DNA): TGTGCCAGCACCTGGTCGTACAATGAGCAGTTCTTC.

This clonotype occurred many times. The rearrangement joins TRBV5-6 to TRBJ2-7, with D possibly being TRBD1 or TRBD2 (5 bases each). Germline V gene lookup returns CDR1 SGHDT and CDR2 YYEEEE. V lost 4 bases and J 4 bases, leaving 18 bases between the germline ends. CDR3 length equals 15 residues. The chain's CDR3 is CASSPSGRMKYEQYF. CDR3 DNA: TGTGCCAGCAGCCCGTCGGGGCGGATGAAGTACGAGCAGTACTTC.

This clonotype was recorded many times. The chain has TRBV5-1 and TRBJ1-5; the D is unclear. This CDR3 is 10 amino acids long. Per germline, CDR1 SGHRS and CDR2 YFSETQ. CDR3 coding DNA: TGCGCAGGGCACATTCAGCCCCAGCATTTT. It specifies CAGHIQPQHF.

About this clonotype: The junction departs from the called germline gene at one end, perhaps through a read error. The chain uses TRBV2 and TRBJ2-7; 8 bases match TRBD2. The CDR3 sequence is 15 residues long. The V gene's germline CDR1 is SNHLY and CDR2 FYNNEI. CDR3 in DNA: TGTGTCAGCAGTGAGGTCCGTTCGGGGGGGTACGAGCAGTACTTC. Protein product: CVSSEVRSGGYEQYF.

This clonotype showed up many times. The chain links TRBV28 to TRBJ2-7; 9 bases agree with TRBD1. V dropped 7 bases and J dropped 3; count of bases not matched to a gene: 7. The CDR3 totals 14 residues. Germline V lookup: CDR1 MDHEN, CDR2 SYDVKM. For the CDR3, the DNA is TGTGCCAGCAAACTAACAGGGGGCATCTACGAGCAGTACTTC. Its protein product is CASKLTGGIYEQYF.

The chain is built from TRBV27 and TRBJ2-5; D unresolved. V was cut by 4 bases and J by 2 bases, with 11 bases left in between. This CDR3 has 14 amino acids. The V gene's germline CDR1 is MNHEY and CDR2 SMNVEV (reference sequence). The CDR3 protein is CASSSTRRQETQYF. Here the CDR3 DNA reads TGTGCCAGCAGTTCGACGCGGAGACAAGAGACCCAGTACTTC.

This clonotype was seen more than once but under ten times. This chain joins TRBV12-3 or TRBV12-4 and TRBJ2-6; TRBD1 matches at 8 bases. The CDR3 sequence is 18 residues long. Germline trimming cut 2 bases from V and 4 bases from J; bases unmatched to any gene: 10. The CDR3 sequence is CASSLWAGGASGANVLTF. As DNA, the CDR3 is TGTGCCAGCAGTTTATGGGCAGGGGGCGCATCAGGGGCCAACGTCCTGACTTTC.

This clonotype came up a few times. The CDR3 DNA reads TGTGCCAGCAGCCTCCCGACAGGGTATAATGAAAAACTGTTTTTT. Its translation: CASSLPTGYNEKLFF. The chain has TRBV7-9 and TRBJ1-4; 7 nucleotides match TRBD1. V shed 5 bases and J 4 bases; nucleotides not matched to a gene: 7. Germline CDR1 reads SEHNR; CDR2 reads FQNEAQ (reference sequence). The CDR3 is made up of 15 amino acids.

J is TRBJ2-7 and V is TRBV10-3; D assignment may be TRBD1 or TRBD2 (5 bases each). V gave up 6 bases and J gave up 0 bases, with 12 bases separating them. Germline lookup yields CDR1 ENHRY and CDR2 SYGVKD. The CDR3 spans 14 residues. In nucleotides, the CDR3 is TGTGCCATCAGGGGGGAGCGGAGCTCCTACGAGCAGTACTTC. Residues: CAIRGERSSYEQYF.

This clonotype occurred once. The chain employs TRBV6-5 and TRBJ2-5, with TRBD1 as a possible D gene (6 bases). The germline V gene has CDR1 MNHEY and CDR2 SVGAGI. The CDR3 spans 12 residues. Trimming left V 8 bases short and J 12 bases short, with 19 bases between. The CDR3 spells CASSPQTTGEYF. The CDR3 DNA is TGTGCCAGCTCCCCACAAACGACAGGCGAGTACTTC.

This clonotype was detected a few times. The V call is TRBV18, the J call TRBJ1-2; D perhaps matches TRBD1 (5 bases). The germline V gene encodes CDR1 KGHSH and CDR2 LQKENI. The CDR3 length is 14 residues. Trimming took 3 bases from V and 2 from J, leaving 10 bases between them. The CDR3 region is CASSPQGANYGYTF. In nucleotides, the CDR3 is TGTGCCAGCTCACCGCAGGGCGCGAACTATGGCTACACCTTC.

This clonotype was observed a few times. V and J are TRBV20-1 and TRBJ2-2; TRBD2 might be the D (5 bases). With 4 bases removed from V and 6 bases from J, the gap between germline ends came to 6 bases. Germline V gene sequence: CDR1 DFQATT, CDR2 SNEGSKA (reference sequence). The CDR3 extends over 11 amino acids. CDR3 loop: CSATRAGELFF. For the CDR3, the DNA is TGCAGTGCTACGAGGGCCGGGGAGCTGTTTTTT.

CDR3 nucleotides: TGCAGTGCTAGACAGGTCTCTGGGGCCAACGTCCTGACTTTC. This codes for CSARQVSGANVLTF. The chain combines TRBV20-1 with TRBJ2-6; D call uncertain. Trimming took 2 bases from V and 0 from J, leaving 5 bases between them. Germline values: CDR1 DFQATT, CDR2 SNEGSKA (reference sequence). CDR3 length: 14 residues.

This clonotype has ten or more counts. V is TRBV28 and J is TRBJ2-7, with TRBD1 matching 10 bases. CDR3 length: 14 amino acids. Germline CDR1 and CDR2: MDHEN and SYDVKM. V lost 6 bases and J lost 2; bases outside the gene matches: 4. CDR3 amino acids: CASRAGTGAYEQYF. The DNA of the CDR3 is TGTGCCAGCAGAGCCGGGACAGGGGCCTACGAGCAGTACTTC.

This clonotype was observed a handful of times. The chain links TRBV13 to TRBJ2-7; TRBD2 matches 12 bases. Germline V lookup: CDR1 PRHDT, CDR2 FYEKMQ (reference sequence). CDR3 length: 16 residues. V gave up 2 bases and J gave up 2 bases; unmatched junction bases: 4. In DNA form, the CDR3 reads TGTGCCAGCAGCTTACTAGCGGGAGGGCCCCCCTACGAGCAGTACTTC. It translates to CASSLLAGGPPYEQYF.

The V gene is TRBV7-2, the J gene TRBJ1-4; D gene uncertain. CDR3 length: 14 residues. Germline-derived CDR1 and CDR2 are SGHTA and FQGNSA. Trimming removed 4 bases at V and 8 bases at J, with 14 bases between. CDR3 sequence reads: CASSSGSLREKLFF. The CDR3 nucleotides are TGTGCCAGCAGCTCCGGGTCCTTGCGGGAAAAACTGTTTTTT.

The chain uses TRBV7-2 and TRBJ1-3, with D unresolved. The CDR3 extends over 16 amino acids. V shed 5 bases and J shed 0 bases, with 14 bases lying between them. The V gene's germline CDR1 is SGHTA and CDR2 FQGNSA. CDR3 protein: CASSQSLAISGNTIYF. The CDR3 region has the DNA TGTGCCAGCAGCCAAAGCCTAGCGATCTCTGGAAACACCATATATTTT.

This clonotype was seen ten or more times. This CDR3 is CASSLRASSYNEQFF. The CDR3 bases are TGTGCCAGCAGCTTGCGGGCGAGCTCCTACAATGAGCAGTTCTTC. The gene calls are TRBV7-2 and TRBJ2-1; possible D gene TRBD2, 5 bases. The V end was cut by 3 bases, the J end by 0 bases, with 9 bases between. The CDR3 extends over 15 amino acids. CDR1 SGHTA and CDR2 FQGNSA come from the germline V gene.

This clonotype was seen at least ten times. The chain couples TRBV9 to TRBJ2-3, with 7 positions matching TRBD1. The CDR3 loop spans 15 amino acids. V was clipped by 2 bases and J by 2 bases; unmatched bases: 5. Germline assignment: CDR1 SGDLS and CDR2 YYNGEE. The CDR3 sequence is CASSVSGTDTDTQYF. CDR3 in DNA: TGTGCCAGCAGCGTTTCCGGGACAGACACAGATACGCAGTATTTT. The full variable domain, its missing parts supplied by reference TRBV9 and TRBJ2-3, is DSGVTQTPKHLITATGQRVTLRCSPRSGDLSVYWYQQSLDQGLQFLIQYYNGEERAKGNILERFSAQQFPDLHSELNLSSLELGDSALYFCASSVSGTDTDTQYFGPGTRLTVL.

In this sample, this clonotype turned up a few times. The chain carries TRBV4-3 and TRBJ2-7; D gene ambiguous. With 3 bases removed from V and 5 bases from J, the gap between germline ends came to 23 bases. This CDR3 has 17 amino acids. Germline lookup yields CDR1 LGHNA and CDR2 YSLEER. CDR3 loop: CASSQSLRANSPDEQYF. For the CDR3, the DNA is TGCGCCAGCAGCCAGAGTTTAAGGGCCAATTCACCGGACGAGCAGTACTTC.